The next 18 T cell receptor beta chains were all read from a single sample in a study of blood T cell repertoires in COVID-19. Sequencing was performed with immunoSEQ multiplex PCR; in TCRdb, only in-frame clones are kept and a portion is missing. The table includes about 250,000 clones, about four fifths detected once. The sequenced material came from peripheral blood. Receptor source: a man between 45 and 60 years old with acute or convalescent COVID-19.

The gene calls are TRBV14 and TRBJ2-1; tentative D call: TRBD2 (6 bases). Germline-derived CDR1 and CDR2 are SGHDN and FVKESK. Trimming shortened V by 4 bases and J by 6 bases, and 16 bases separated the two germline ends. The CDR3 has 15 amino acids. CDR3 sequence reads: CASSPERVLINEQFF. Written as DNA, the CDR3 is TGTGCCAGCAGCCCCGAGCGGGTACTAATCAATGAGCAGTTCTTC.

CDR3 loop: CASSLAGPATEAFF. Written as DNA, the CDR3 is TGCGCCAGCAGCTTAGCTGGGCCTGCCACTGAAGCTTTCTTT. The chain carries TRBV5-1 and TRBJ1-1; D not resolved. The V gene lost 2 bases and the J gene lost 4 bases, with 12 bases spanning the gap. The CDR3 sequence is 14 residues long. CDR1 and CDR2 from the germline V gene are SGHRS and YFSETQ. The complete variable domain, with remaining parts taken from reference TRBV5-1 and TRBJ1-1, reads KAGVTQTPRYLIKTRGQQVTLSCSPISGHRSVSWYQQTPGQGLQFLFEYFSETQRNKGNFPGRFSGRQFSNSRSEMNVSTLELGDSALYLCASSLAGPATEAFFGQGTRLTVV.

The V and J genes are TRBV27 and TRBJ1-5, with TRBD1 matching over 8 bases. The CDR3 sequence is 15 residues long. Germline V gene sequence: CDR1 MNHEY, CDR2 SMNVEV (reference sequence). After removal of 4 bases from V and 7 bases from J, the junction contained 9 bases not matched to a gene. CDR3 DNA sequence: TGTGCCAGCAGTTCTCAGGGGGCCCGCATGCAGCCCCAGCATTTT. Protein sequence: CASSSQGARMQPQHF.

V gene TRBV9 combines with J gene TRBJ2-1, with 8 bases identical to TRBD1. The CDR3 sequence is 15 residues long. Germline trimming cut 3 bases from V and 5 bases from J; bases unmatched to any gene: 7. Germline V gene lookup returns CDR1 SGDLS and CDR2 YYNGEE. The CDR3 reads CASSDRDRPHNEQFF. The DNA for the CDR3 is TGTGCCAGCAGCGACCGGGACAGGCCCCACAATGAGCAGTTCTTC.

V usage is TRBV5-6 and J usage is TRBJ1-1; no reliable D call. Trimming left V 3 bases short and J 2 bases short, with 11 bases between. This CDR3 is 14 amino acids long. CDR1 SGHDT and CDR2 YYEEEE come from the germline V gene. Here the CDR3 DNA reads TGTGCCAGCAGCTACACGACGGGTAACACTGAAGCTTTCTTT. Amino acid sequence: CASSYTTGNTEAFF.

The chain carries TRBV27 and TRBJ1-1; D is unresolved. Trimming removed 4 bases from V and 3 bases from J, with 12 bases in between. This CDR3 has 14 residues. Germline V gene data show CDR1 as MNHEY and CDR2 as SMNVEV (reference sequence). The CDR3 DNA follows: TGTGCCAGCAGTTCCCTTAGCGGGGACACTGAAGCTTTCTTT. This codes for CASSSLSGDTEAFF.

The chain joins TRBV11-2 to TRBJ1-5; unclear D gene. This CDR3 is 14 amino acids long. The V end lost 4 bases, the J end lost 3 bases, and 10 bases lay between the germline ends. Germline loops: CDR1 SGHAT, CDR2 FQNNGV. CDR3 bases: TGTGCCAGCAGCTCGGAGAGAAACAATCAGCCCCAGCATTTT. This sequence encodes CASSSERNNQPQHF.

The rearrangement links TRBV28 to TRBJ1-3; D is unresolved. The CDR3 runs 17 residues. V was trimmed by 2 bases and J by 1 base, leaving 15 bases between them. Germline CDR1 is MDHEN and CDR2 is SYDVKM. The CDR3 DNA follows: TGTGCCAGCAGTTTACCCGTGCGAGGAGGGTCTGGAAACACCATATATTTT. It encodes CASSLPVRGGSGNTIYF.

V gene TRBV12-2 combines with J gene TRBJ1-5. TRBV12-2 is described as a pseudogene. The CDR3 is 19 residues long. Here the CDR3 reads CASRSLPVGDRYSNQPQHF. For the CDR3, the DNA is TGTGCAAGTCGCTCCCTTCCCGTCGGAGACCGATATAGCAATCAGCCCCAGCATTTT.

The chain links TRBV24-1 to TRBJ2-7; a weak D match, TRBD2 (5 bases). This CDR3 has 12 residues. V shed 4 bases and J shed 3 bases, with 6 bases lying between them. Germline V CDR1 and CDR2: KGHDR, SFDVKD. The CDR3 region has the DNA TGTGCCACCAGTGACCGGGGCTACGAGCAGTACTTC. Protein: CATSDRGYEQYF.

This chain joins TRBV19 and TRBJ1-1, with 9 bases lining up with TRBD1. The ends lost 6 bases at V and 3 bases at J; junction bases unmatched: 5. The CDR3 totals 14 residues. The germline CDR1 and CDR2 sequences are LNHDA and SQIVND (reference sequence). CDR3 residues: CASSNTGGYTEAFF. The CDR3 DNA reads TGTGCCAGTAGCAACACAGGGGGCTACACTGAAGCTTTCTTT. Based on the CDR3 plus reference TRBV19 and TRBJ1-1, the full variable domain is DGGITQSPKYLFRKEGQNVTLSCEQNLNHDAMYWYRQDPGQGLRLIYYSQIVNDFQKGDIAEGYSVSREKKESFPLTVTSAQKNPTAFYLCASSNTGGYTEAFFGQGTRLTVV.

This sequence joins TRBV5-1 and TRBJ1-1, with D tentatively TRBD1 (6 bases). Trimming removed 0 bases at V and 0 bases at J, with 12 bases between. Germline V lookup: CDR1 SGHRS, CDR2 YFSETQ. The CDR3 has 16 amino acids. CDR3 DNA: TGCGCCAGCAGCTTGGTACAGGGCCCTTTGAACACTGAAGCTTTCTTT. Protein sequence: CASSLVQGPLNTEAFF.

The J gene is TRBJ1-3, the V gene TRBV27; no clear D gene. The germline V and J ends were trimmed by 7 bases and 5 bases, with 15 bases remaining between them. From germline, CDR1 is MNHEY and CDR2 SMNVEV (reference sequence). This CDR3 is built from 14 residues. The CDR3 bases are TGTGCCAGCAAAATTACGGCAGGCAGAAACACCATATATTTT. Its protein is CASKITAGRNTIYF.

This clone was observed a handful of times. The chain employs TRBV6-2 or TRBV6-3 and TRBJ1-5, with TRBD1 as a possible D gene (5 bases). With 5 bases removed from V and 4 bases from J, the gap between germline ends came to 12 bases. The germline gives CDR1 MNHEY, CDR2 SVGEGT. This CDR3 spans 14 amino acids. CDR3 protein: CASSLSGGNQPQHF. CDR3 in DNA: TGTGCCAGCAGTCTGAGCGGGGGGAATCAGCCCCAGCATTTT.

This chain uses TRBV12-5 with TRBJ1-5; D remains ambiguous. V dropped 7 bases and J dropped 3 bases, with 7 bases sitting between them. Germline values: CDR1 LGHNT, CDR2 FRNRAP. This CDR3 region has 12 residues. CDR3 amino acids: CASAIDNQPQHF. In DNA, the CDR3 is TGTGCTAGTGCCATAGACAATCAGCCCCAGCATTTT.

The chain joins TRBV3-1 (or the pseudogene TRBV3-2) to TRBJ1-1, with no clear D. V shed 0 bases and J shed 6 bases, with 11 bases lying between them. Germline CDR1 LGHDT, CDR2 YNNKEL (reference sequence). CDR3 length: 14 residues. The DNA of the CDR3 is TGTGCCAGCAGCCAAGATCGGGAGGTATCTGAAGCTTTCTTT. Its protein product is CASSQDREVSEAFF.

This clone occurred a few times. The genes are TRBV28 and TRBJ2-7; 8 bases are a match to TRBD2. The CDR3 sequence is 13 residues long. CDR1 and CDR2 from the germline V gene are MDHEN and SYDVKM. With V trimmed by 2 bases and J by 5 bases, 2 bases remained unmatched. In DNA form, the CDR3 reads TGTGCCAGCAGTTTAGCGGGAGGTAACGAGCAGTACTTC. It translates to CASSLAGGNEQYF.

The V call is TRBV5-5, the J call TRBJ2-5; 7 positions match TRBD2. V was clipped by 9 bases and J by 2 bases; unmatched bases: 7. The V gene's germline CDR1 is SGHKS and CDR2 YYEKEE (reference sequence). The CDR3 is 13 amino acids. CDR3 in DNA: TGTGCCAACAAAACTAGCGCACAAGAGACCCAGTACTTC. Its translation is CANKTSAQETQYF.